This T cell receptor (beta chain) was observed in a study of shared clonotypes between healthy human individuals (TCRdb year 2020). Notes on the research overall: A couple of women and a few men aged 18 to 49 years were included in the cohort. Per donor, three plates each were used for CD4 naive and CD4 memory, two for CD8 naive, and one for CD8 memory. Blood TCR repertoires of several healthy adults were deeply sequenced to estimate repertoire size and the extent of clonotype sharing between individuals. To increase sequencing depth and limit assay-specific biases, TCR repertoire library preparation and sequencing were carried out by different laboratories using diverse techniques. Between about 0.94 and 8.9 billion PBMCs per donor were obtained by leukapheresis.

About this clone itself: Its binding antigen is unknown. Base qualities were left out, and no much larger clone turns up one base away.

Using the deep immunoSEQ assay, TCR CDR3 regions were amplified from genomic DNA by multiplex PCR. For each cell subset, the extracted genomic DNA was distributed evenly across all wells of several immunoSEQ 96-well plates, and each plate served as one replicate. For sorted subsets, approximately 200 ng of genomic DNA, equivalent to around 30,000 T cell genomes, went into each replicate PCR. Purified libraries were measured with a Qubit 3.0 fluorometer, size-checked on a Bioanalyzer 2100, and measured again with the KAPA Library Quantification kit. A separate single-read 150-cycle Illumina NextSeq 550 flow cell was used to sequence each immunoSEQ 96-well plate. Concerning the study's data processing: Because the immunoSEQ output held only junctional sequences and lacked quality scores, the filtering could not match the filtering applied to full-length reads. Sequences were annotated with PyIR, a Python wrapper for IgBLAST v1.9, and V/J genes and CDR3 were assigned using IMGT germline references. Any read was removed if the V/J assignment was weak (E-value above 1e-6), the CDR3 was missing, or the read contained stop codons, out-of-frame junctions, or ambiguous translated residues. A V3J clonotype was defined by an identical inferred V gene, J gene, and CDR3 amino acid sequence. To compute the percentage overlap between repertoires, the number of shared unique clonotypes was divided by the size of the smaller repertoire. Repertoire richness was assessed with RTK rarefaction, the Chao1 estimator, and Recon v2.1 estimates of unobserved clonotypes. Generation probabilities for all TCRbeta clonotypes obtained by the gDNA method from a handful of donors were computed using OLGA. The table was pulled from immuneACCESS by TCRdb, which kept in-frame rearrangements only. Such tables lose some clones; where checked, under half of the loss comes from unresolved V genes, and the rest has no known cause. That table supplies the V and J calls and clone size; D and trimming were determined from the DNA. The sample has approximately 400,000 clones on record, around 96% of them singletons. The biggest ten clones account for approximately 0.32% of the sample.

Per the germline V gene, MNHEY is the CDR1 and SVGAGI is the CDR2. The CDR3 has 15 amino acids, counting the end cysteine and phenylalanine. Of all the DNA, just the CDR3 is kept, 45 bases in frame from base 1. V lost 2 bases and J lost 1 base; the stretch between them is 11 bases long. Donors were healthy HIV-negative adults with no recently reported acute infections or vaccinations. All donors were Caucasian adults living in Nashville, Tennessee, USA. CD8 memory samples combined magnetically selected CD45RO+ cells with CCR7-negative CD45RA+ effector memory (TemRA) cells. Blood was collected by leukapheresis, and PBMCs were isolated by Ficoll-Histopaque density gradient centrifugation and then cryopreserved in liquid nitrogen vapor phase. Analytical flow cytometry was used to check the purity and quantity of every magnetically sorted T cell population. Genomic DNA was isolated from every sorted fraction and measured by UV absorbance on a Nanodrop 2000c.

Results and caveats for the whole study, not just this receptor: Pairwise subsampling indicated that sequencing depth was expected to affect the degree of clonotype sharing among donors. Sampling was restricted to blood, and TCR repertoires in tissues likely differ from the TCR repertoires found in blood. Sharing across a few donors was observed for approximately 5% of naive CD4, 3.5% of naive CD8, around 2.5% of memory CD4, and around 0.42% of memory CD8 clonotypes. Even with the large sequencing depth, rarefaction of the sorted-subset datasets indicated that sequencing was incomplete. The small number of donors limited the genetic and exposure-history diversity represented. Estimated clonotype richness was generally larger for naive than for memory subsets. Compared with non-shared clonotypes, the clonotypes found in all four sorted-subset donors had higher generation probabilities.

The specimen sequenced was memory CD8+ T cells sorted from blood. This sample's cell subset or site label indicates: CD45RO+ cells pooled with CCR7-negative TemRA cells. This TCR was recovered from a man aged 30 to 39 in good health. This chain is built from TRBV6-5 and TRBJ1-2, with TRBD1 as a weak D call on 6 bases. The DNA reads TGTGCCAGCAGTTACCAGACAGGTTTTAACTATGGCTACACCTTC. Protein translation: CASSYQTGFNYGYTF.